This TCR beta chain was recorded in a study of regulatory T cells in long-lasting Graves disease. Across the whole study: Graves' patients, newly diagnosed, had taken antithyroid drugs under 3 months.

Relying on iRepertoire HTBI primers and Arm-PCR of CDR3 regions, the team built TCR beta libraries. TCRdb reprocessed the multiplex PCR reads with MiXCR, giving one entry per CDR3 protein. The sample lists 450,000 to 700,000 distinct CDR3 sequences, roughly 12% occurring once. Time point defined: newly diagnosed GD, antithyroid drugs for less than 3 months. PBMC-derived RNA was used for the TCR library. V lost 6 bases, J lost 1 base, and 8 bases stayed unmatched. The CDR3 spans 15 residues. Germline CDR1 is SQVTM and CDR2 is ANQGSEA. There are many counts of this clonotype. Its target is not known. Study-level points and caveats: It was in persistent disease that TRBV28, TRBJ1-2 and TRBJ2-5 were favored.

This sample also appeared in a second study, on T cells in Graves' hyperthyroidism and ophthalmopathy. That paper states: Graves' hyperthyroidism without ophthalmopathy progression within 18 months was termed stable.

The V call is TRBV29-1, the J call TRBJ2-1; 8 bases map to TRBD2. The material was peripheral blood mononuclear cells (PBMCs), obtained at new diagnosis, from a patient treated with antithyroid drugs. This receptor was obtained from a man younger than 40 with Graves disease. The CDR3 region has the DNA TGCAGCGTGGGGACTAGTCTCGCTTCCTACAATGAGCAGTTCTTC. Translation: CSVGTSLASYNEQFF.